Listed below are T cell receptor beta chains from one sample, sequenced in a study of blood T cells in healthy people across ages. TCRdb called the 5' RACE reads again in MiXCR, with one record for every CDR3 protein. The repertoire holds 720,000 or so distinct CDR3 sequences, with 40% to 50% as singletons. Sequencing input: blood. Every receptor here comes from a man at least 80 years old in good health. The conserved cysteine and the conserved F or W are not part of the CDR3 here. A row's size may be missing; if present it is once, few, many or a size class.

>.|TRBV6-2/TRBV6-3|.
ASSYVAGVHEQY
>TRBJ2-5|TRBV18|many
ASSPVGETQY
>TRBJ1-6|TRBV3-1|.
ASSPRTGWDSPLH
>TRBJ2-1|TRBV3-1|few
ASSQAGFLDREF
>TRBJ2-3|TRBV29-1|many
SVNGDRIGRTDTQY
>TRBJ1-2|TRBV6-2/TRBV6-3|once
ASSYPGTAGYT
>TRBJ2-7|TRBV4-1|.
ASSQGQGDDEQY
>TRBJ1-4|TRBV7-9|many
ASSFMRQATNEKLF
>TRBJ1-4|TRBV6-2/TRBV6-3|once
ASSRTSGDGEKLF
>TRBJ2-7|TRBV7-3|.
ASSSEQGREQY
>TRBJ2-3|TRBV7-2|few
ASSSATDTQY
>TRBJ2-7|TRBV5-5|.
ASSLVASGEYEQY
>TRBJ2-1|TRBV7-7|.
ASSLVAASYNEQF
>TRBJ2-1|TRBV7-3|.
AGSLRTGGLAGRSYNEQF
>TRBJ2-7|TRBV6-2/TRBV6-3|.
ASIEDRITYEQY
>TRBJ2-5|TRBV7-9|many
ASSSQGGQETQY
>.|TRBV12-3/TRBV12-4|.
ASSMTATQY
>TRBJ2-7|TRBV2|.
ASSELPVSGRAEDEQY
>TRBJ2-3|TRBV6-1|.
ASTATRGAGHRTDTQY
>TRBJ1-2|TRBV28|.
ASSLGAGGFVYT
>TRBJ1-1|TRBV6-1|.
ASTSQPNTDTEAF
>TRBJ1-6|TRBV25-1|.
ASSRDNSYNSPLH
>TRBJ2-5|TRBV24-1|few
ATAGTGGVETQY
>TRBJ2-2|TRBV29-1|.
SAGTSGSSGDLF
>TRBJ2-4|TRBV20-1|many
SASRQGTRNIQY
>TRBJ1-5|TRBV28|.
ASSSRDRGSNQPQH
>TRBJ1-4|TRBV5-1|.
ASSRGTGGMGGEKLF
>TRBJ2-2|TRBV5-1|.
ASSPRQGINTGELF
>.|TRBV7-9|.
ASSNLAGVAYNEQY
>TRBJ2-3|TRBV28|.
ASRLTGTTDTQY
>TRBJ2-5|TRBV12-3/TRBV12-4|.
ASSIRLAGVY
>TRBJ2-1|TRBV4-2|.
ASSPLGGGEGYNEQF
>TRBJ1-2|TRBV6-5|many
ASYALDSGYT
>TRBJ2-4|TRBV7-2|few
ASSPVGGTGQNIQY
>TRBJ2-5|TRBV6-1|.
ASSGLAGGLGTQY
>TRBJ2-1|TRBV5-1|.
ASSLAAGMYNEQF
>TRBJ2-5|TRBV29-1|many
SVVRGQGQETQY
>TRBJ2-4|TRBV7-8|many
ASSLSRGIQY
>TRBJ2-7|TRBV12-3/TRBV12-4|.
ASSRVGYEQY
>TRBJ2-7|TRBV10-3|few
ATTDRPYNEQY
>TRBJ2-1|TRBV6-6|.
ASSYKENEQF
>TRBJ1-2|TRBV12-3/TRBV12-4|.
ASSLGGTQKGYT
>TRBJ2-1|TRBV28|.
ASSVLAGANNEQF
>TRBJ2-7|TRBV20-1|.
SASGRAGGVGQY
>TRBJ1-1|TRBV7-9|many
ASSLAEGAAF
>TRBJ1-2|TRBV7-2|few
ASSLAGISNYGYT
>TRBJ2-1|TRBV7-9|few
ASSAAQGGNEQF
>TRBJ2-4|TRBV25-1|.
ASSESLTGVNIQY
>TRBJ2-7|TRBV28|.
ASSRRQGTSYEQY
>TRBJ2-7|TRBV3-1|few
ASSRLGIGNSYEQY
>TRBJ2-3|TRBV20-1|.
SASVPSGDTQY
>.|TRBV20-1|.
SARDVEQGGSGSYNEQY
>TRBJ2-5|TRBV4-3|.
ASSQESASGSPETQY
>TRBJ2-3|TRBV6-5|.
ASSYGTVSTDTQY
>TRBJ2-5|TRBV24-1|few
ATSLDGGPRETQY
>TRBJ1-1|TRBV7-9|.
ASSLGDRNTEAF
>TRBJ2-3|TRBV6-5|few
ASKDPGDTQY
>TRBJ1-2|TRBV3-1|.
ASSQDVGQGSYGYT
>TRBJ2-7|TRBV4-1|.
ASSPVTGNSYEQY
>TRBJ2-2|TRBV5-1|few
ASSLLAGPGTGELF